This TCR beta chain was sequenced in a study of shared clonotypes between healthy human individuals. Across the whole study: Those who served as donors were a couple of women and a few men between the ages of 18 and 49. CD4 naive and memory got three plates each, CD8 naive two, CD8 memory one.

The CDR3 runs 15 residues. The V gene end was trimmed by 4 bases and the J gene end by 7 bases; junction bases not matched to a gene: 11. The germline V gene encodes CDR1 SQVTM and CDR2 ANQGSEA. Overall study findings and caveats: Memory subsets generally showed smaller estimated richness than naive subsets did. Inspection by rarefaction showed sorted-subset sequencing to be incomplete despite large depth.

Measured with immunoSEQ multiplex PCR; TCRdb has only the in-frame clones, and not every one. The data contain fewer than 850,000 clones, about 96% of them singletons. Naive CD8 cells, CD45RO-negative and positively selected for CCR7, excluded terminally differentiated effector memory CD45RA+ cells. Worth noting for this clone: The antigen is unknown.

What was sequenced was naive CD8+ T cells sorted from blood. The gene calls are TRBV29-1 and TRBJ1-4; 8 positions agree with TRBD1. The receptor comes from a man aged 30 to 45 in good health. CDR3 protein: CSVAPPGGWGEKLFF. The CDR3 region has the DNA TGCAGCGTTGCGCCCCCAGGGGGCTGGGGTGAAAAACTGTTTTTT.